The present T cell receptor (beta chain) was sequenced within a study of T cells expressing NK-cell markers. Broader study findings: Dominant NKG2C+ clonotypes were found to form about 1.0-7.0% of CD8+ T cells in over five donors. Clones of NKG2C+ T cells that had expanded were of unclear HCMV specificity.

It was by 5'RACE template switching with UMIs that TCR beta cDNA was made. After re-calling the 5' RACE reads, TCRdb lists one entry per CDR3 protein, DNA absent. This table holds some 460,000 distinct CDR3 sequences. CDR1 and CDR2 (germline): SGHTA, FQGNSA. CDR3 length: 14 residues. On this clonotype itself: The antigen remains undetermined.

The chain couples TRBV7-2 to TRBJ2-7. The receptor was isolated from a woman aged 45-65 years in good health. Specimen: blood T cells: a sorted CD56 or NKG2C T cell subset, CD4+ or CD8+ T cells, or bulk PBMC T cells (not recorded which). The CDR3 loop reads CASSFSRTSYEQYF.